This TCR beta chain originates from a study of T cells in Graves' hyperthyroidism and ophthalmopathy. This clonotype has more than one count but fewer than ten. This CDR3 comprises 16 residues. V dropped 2 bases and J dropped 2 bases, with 12 bases sitting between them. Germline CDR1 reads MNHEY; CDR2 reads SVGAGI. Graves' hyperthyroidism qualified as stable when ophthalmopathy did not progress within 18 months. Newly diagnosed hyperthyroidism, duration under 2 months, in patients aged 18 to 65. TCR beta CDR3 sequences were amplified from RNA transcripts. The HTBI primer set served for first-round RT-PCR of the TCR CDR3. TCRdb re-analysed the multiplex PCR reads in MiXCR, keeping a single row per CDR3 protein. Of just under 750,000 distinct CDR3 sequences in the sample, under 45% were seen once.

The sequencing input was blood. The receptor comes from a woman in her 40s with Graves' hyperthyroidism. The chain couples TRBV6-5 to TRBJ2-2, with D maybe TRBD2 (5 bases). CDR3 sequence reads: CASSYRVGANTGELFF. CDR3 coding DNA: TGTGCCAGCAGTTACCGAGTGGGAGCTAACACCGGGGAGCTGTTTTTT.